Reported below is one TCR beta chain. As handled by the study authors: Amplification from reference gene primers served as the basis for estimated nucleated cell counts. Measured with immunoSEQ multiplex PCR; TCRdb has only the in-frame clones, and not every one. Clonal size and the V and J genes are those of that table, whereas D and trimming came from the DNA. The top ten hold 3% to 4.5% of the sample, which has roughly 60,000 clones, approximately 90% seen once. This record comes from a study of blood T cell repertoires in COVID-19. On the study more broadly: COVID-19 samples collected from the United States, Italy and Spain covered acute and convalescent phases. The cDNA or gDNA used as material had been derived from T cells, B-cell-depleted T cells, or PBMCs.

Germline V gene lookup returns CDR1 SGDLS and CDR2 YYNGEE. Trimming stripped 3 bases from V and 7 bases from J, with 14 bases between. This CDR3 has 15 residues. The Seattle patients joined while their infection was active and were tracked longitudinally afterward. The receptor was isolated from a middle-aged man with COVID-19, enrolled during active disease. The sequenced material came from peripheral blood. This rearrangement joins TRBV9 to TRBJ1-6; perhaps TRBD1 as D (5 bases). The CDR3 nucleotides read TGTGCCAGCAGCGCCCGACAGAGCTCCAATTCACCCCTCCACTTT. Amino acids: CASSARQSSNSPLHF.